These T cell receptor beta chains were read from a single sample in a study of blood T cells in healthy people across ages. Via MiXCR, TCRdb re-called the 5' RACE reads, giving one row per CDR3 protein. This sample has 700,000 or so distinct CDR3 sequences, with less than 45% found just once. The sample comprised blood. The receptor source for this set is an elderly man in good health. The CDR3 runs from the conserved cysteine through the conserved F or W. The D gene is left open where the match is weak. Rows may omit the clone size; those that give it use once, few, many or a size class.

CDR3 DNA: TGTGCCAGCAGCTTGGCCAGGACACCTCAGGGGCCCCAGCATTTT
CDR3 protein: CASSLARTPQGPQHF
V gene: TRBV5-5
D gene: -
CDR3 length: 15
clone size: -
J gene: TRBJ1-5

CDR3 DNA: TGCAGCGTTGAATACGAGTCTAACTATGGCTACACCTTC
CDR3 protein: CSVEYESNYGYTF
V gene: TRBV29-1
D gene: -
CDR3 length: 13
clone size: -
J gene: TRBJ1-2

CDR3 DNA: TGTGCCAGCAGCCGTAGGACAGGGGGCAACACAGATACGCAGTATTTT
CDR3 protein: CASSRRTGGNTDTQYF
V gene: TRBV5-6
D gene: TRBD1
CDR3 length: 16
clone size: -
J gene: TRBJ2-3

CDR3 DNA: TGTGCCAGCAGCTTTTGGGGGGCAGGCGCAAATGAGCAGTTCTTC
CDR3 protein: CASSFWGAGANEQFF
V gene: TRBV7-9
D gene: -
CDR3 length: 15
clone size: few
J gene: TRBJ2-1

CDR3 DNA: TGTGCCAGCATTCTTCGACCCTACAATGAGCAGTACTTC
CDR3 protein: CASILRPYNEQYF
V gene: TRBV5-6
D gene: -
CDR3 length: 13
clone size: -
J gene: TRBJ2-7

CDR3 DNA: TGTGCCAGCAGCTTAAGGGGGGGAGGGGGACAGGCTTTGAACCCCCTCCACTTT
CDR3 protein: CASSLRGGGGQALNPLHF
V gene: TRBV7-3
D gene: TRBD1
CDR3 length: 18
clone size: few
J gene: TRBJ1-6

CDR3 DNA: TGTGCCAGCAGTTACTCGGGGGCTCTTCGGGACGGCTACACCTTC
CDR3 protein: CASSYSGALRDGYTF
V gene: TRBV6-5
D gene: -
CDR3 length: 15
clone size: -
J gene: TRBJ1-2

CDR3 DNA: TGCGCCGGCAGCCCCCAGGACAGCGTGGCGGGAGCTTTCTTT
CDR3 protein: CAGSPQDSVAGAFF
V gene: TRBV5-1
D gene: -
CDR3 length: 14
clone size: -
J gene: TRBJ1-1

CDR3 DNA: TGCGCCAGCAGCTTGGTAGGGGAGTTCACAGATACGCAGTATTTT
CDR3 protein: CASSLVGEFTDTQYF
V gene: TRBV5-1
D gene: -
CDR3 length: 15
clone size: -
J gene: TRBJ2-3

CDR3 DNA: TGTGCCAGCAGTACCCCCGGGACAGGGGTCTCCTACGAGCAGTACTTC
CDR3 protein: CASSTPGTGVSYEQYF
V gene: TRBV28
D gene: TRBD1
CDR3 length: 16
clone size: many
J gene: TRBJ2-7